The 10 T cell receptor beta chains in this list originate from one sample, sequenced in a study of sequential checkpoint blockade in melanoma. This sample's treatment: randomized to nivolumab then ipilimumab (arm A) or the reverse (arm B). TCRdb keeps only in-frame clones here, not all; method: immunoSEQ multiplex PCR. The sample lists about 20,000 clones, roughly 80% occurring once. Specimen: CD8+ T cells sorted from blood (inferred from file names), collected from a patient given nivolumab and ipilimumab in sequence. The receptor set was obtained from a human donor with melanoma.

This chain links TRBV5-4 with TRBJ2-1; D possibly corresponds to TRBD2 (5 bases). Trimming pared 0 bases from V and 0 bases from J, leaving 10 bases between. The CDR3 contains 16 residues. Germline V CDR1 and CDR2: SGHNT, YYREEE (reference sequence). The CDR3 spells CASSLGWTLSYNEQFF. CDR3 DNA: TGTGCCAGCAGCTTGGGATGGACTCTCTCCTACAATGAGCAGTTCTTC.

The table lists this clone with a count of one. The gene calls are TRBV2 and TRBJ2-3; D might be TRBD2 (6 bases). Trimming took 7 bases from V and 3 from J, leaving 17 bases between them. The germline CDR1 and CDR2 sequences are SNHLY and FYNNEI. There are 15 residues in the CDR3. DNA for the CDR3: TGTGCCAGCACTCATCCGGGCGGGATTACAGATACGCAGTATTTT. Translated, it gives CASTHPGGITDTQYF.

This chain joins TRBV6-5 and TRBJ2-2, with TRBD1 matching over 9 bases. The CDR3 extends over 14 amino acids. Per the germline V gene, CDR1 is MNHEY and CDR2 is SVGAGI. The trim removed 6 bases at V and 7 bases at J, leaving 6 bases unmatched. CDR3 sequence reads: CASRQGAEGGELFF. Here the CDR3 DNA reads TGTGCCAGCAGACAGGGGGCGGAAGGCGGGGAGCTGTTTTTT.

The V and J genes are TRBV4-1 and TRBJ2-7, with 8 bases aligning to TRBD1. V was pared by 4 bases and J by 6 bases, with 5 bases of the junction left unmatched. The CDR3 has 13 residues. Per the germline V gene, CDR1 is MGHRA and CDR2 is YSYEKL. The DNA of the CDR3 is TGCGCCAGCAGCCGACAGGGGACGATCGAGCAGTACTTC. This encodes CASSRQGTIEQYF.

The chain carries TRBV9 and TRBJ2-7, with 7 bases lining up with TRBD2. V was pared by 0 bases and J by 7 bases, with 1 base of the junction left unmatched. The germline V gene has CDR1 SGDLS and CDR2 YYNGEE. The CDR3 extends over 12 amino acids. In DNA, the CDR3 is TGTGCCAGCAGCGTAGGGGGGGGTGAGCAGTACTTC. This gives the protein CASSVGGGEQYF.

The genes are TRBV6-4 and TRBJ2-3, with D tentatively TRBD1 (6 bases). This CDR3 comprises 17 residues. The germline V gene encodes CDR1 MRHNA and CDR2 SNTAGT. Trimming stripped 9 bases from V and 4 bases from J, with 26 bases between. As DNA, the CDR3 is TGTGCCAGGAGACAGGAACGCGGAAGCAACCGACCAGATACGCAGTATTTT. It translates to CARRQERGSNRPDTQYF.

This chain connects TRBV7-9 to TRBJ2-1, with D hard to call. This CDR3 is 16 amino acids long. Germline V gives CDR1 SEHNR, CDR2 FQNEAQ (reference sequence). V was shortened by 4 bases and J by 2 bases, with 15 bases between the two germline ends. The CDR3 DNA sequence: TGTGCCAGCAGCTCCGACGGTTCTCGGGCCTACAATGAGCAGTTCTTC. The encoded protein is CASSSDGSRAYNEQFF.

The gene calls are TRBV13 and TRBJ2-1; TRBD2 might be the D (6 bases). CDR3 length equals 15 residues. Trimming took 2 bases from V and 8 from J, leaving 16 bases between them. In germline, CDR1 is PRHDT, CDR2 FYEKMQ (reference sequence). CDR3 nucleotides: TGTGCCAGCAGCTTATATAAATGGAGGGTCTATGAGCAGTTCTTC. It yields the protein CASSLYKWRVYEQFF.

The chain recombines TRBV11-2 with TRBJ2-5, with TRBD2 matching 11 bases. V was pared by 10 bases and J by 5 bases, with 15 bases of the junction left unmatched. Germline V lookup: CDR1 SGHAT, CDR2 FQNNGV. This CDR3 is 16 amino acids long. CDR3 loop: CATRGGTSGPKETQYF. The CDR3 DNA follows: TGTGCCACACGGGGGGGGACTAGCGGACCCAAGGAGACCCAGTACTTC.

There are a few counts of this clone. V usage is TRBV11-2 and J usage is TRBJ2-7, with TRBD1 identical over 7 bases. The trim removed 2 bases at V and 1 base at J, leaving 2 bases unmatched. Germline loops: CDR1 SGHAT, CDR2 FQNNGV. This CDR3 comprises 14 residues. CDR3 sequence (DNA): TGTGCCAGCAGCTTACCGGGACAGTCCTACGAGCAGTACTTC. Amino acid sequence: CASSLPGQSYEQYF.